The 25 T cell receptor beta chains reported below all come from one sample, sequenced in a study of CD8 T cells in ankylosing spondylitis. Each CDR3 protein is one row after TCRdb ran MiXCR on the 5' RACE reads. The table records around 150,000 distinct CDR3 sequences, 7% to 8% of them present only once. Material: blood, either unsorted or a sorted T cell fraction (not recorded which). The origin of the receptors is a female donor with ankylosing spondylitis or in good health (not recorded which).

This clonotype was seen at least ten times. V usage is TRBV5-4 and J usage is TRBJ1-3; TRBD1 matches at 7 bases. Losses at the gene ends were 2 bases for V and 4 bases for J; bases not matched to a gene: 6. This CDR3 is built from 15 residues. Germline CDR1 SGHNT, CDR2 YYREEE (reference sequence). CDR3 protein: CASSFDRETGNTIYF. The CDR3 DNA is TGTGCCAGCAGCTTCGACAGGGAAACGGGAAACACCATATATTTT.

This clonotype was counted ten times or more. The chain employs TRBV30 and TRBJ2-7; TRBD1 or TRBD2 may be the D gene (5 bases each). The CDR3 consists of 14 residues. CDR1 is GTSNPN and CDR2 is SVGIG in the germline V gene (reference sequence). V lost 2 bases and J 2 bases, leaving 13 bases between the germline ends. Here the CDR3 DNA reads TGTGCCTGGAGTTCCGGGACGCTAACCTACGAGCAGTACTTC. Translated, it gives CAWSSGTLTYEQYF.

This clonotype appeared many times. This rearrangement joins TRBV7-2 to TRBJ2-7, with unresolved D. Germline CDR1 SGHTA, CDR2 FQGNSA. The CDR3 length is 13 residues. Trimming cost V 5 bases and J 6 bases, with 14 bases left between them. The CDR3 loop reads CASSPSQRFEQYF. CDR3 nucleotides: TGTGCCAGCAGCCCATCCCAACGGTTCGAGCAGTACTTC.

This clonotype has only a few counts. The chain combines TRBV7-2 with TRBJ2-1, with 8 bases identical to TRBD1. The CDR3 runs to 15 residues. The germline gives CDR1 SGHTA, CDR2 FQGNSA. V was clipped by 1 base and J by 8 bases; unmatched bases: 7. CDR3 in amino acids: CASSLVSGGVDEQFF. The CDR3 region has the DNA TGTGCCAGCAGCTTAGTGTCAGGGGGCGTCGATGAGCAGTTCTTC. Full variable domain (missing parts from reference TRBV7-2 and TRBJ2-1): GAGVSQSPSNKVTEKGKDVELRCDPISGHTALYWYRQSLGQGLEFLIYFQGNSAPDKSGLPSDRFSAERTGGSVSTLTIQRTQQEDSAVYLCASSLVSGGVDEQFFGPGTRLTVL.

This clonotype came up many times. V usage is TRBV30 and J usage is TRBJ1-4, with a possible D match to TRBD1 (5 bases). This CDR3 is built from 14 residues. Looked up from germline, CDR1 is GTSNPN and CDR2 is SVGIG (reference sequence). V lost 8 bases, J lost 7 bases, and 20 bases lay in between. The CDR3 bases are TGTGCCGGACTCCACGGGGGAATGGGTGAAAAACTGTTTTTT. This gives the protein CAGLHGGMGEKLFF.

This clonotype has just a few counts. This may come from a read error, since a much larger clone is one base off. V and J are TRBV12-3 or TRBV12-4 and TRBJ2-3; 8 nucleotides agree with TRBD2. CDR3 length equals 18 residues. This chain's CDR3 is CVSSLHAPAGGSTDTQYF. In DNA, the CDR3 is TGTGTCAGCAGCCTACATGCCCCGGCGGGGGGAAGCACAGATACGCAGTATTTT.

The table lists this clonotype with many counts. CDR3 DNA: TGCAGTGCAACGGGGTTTGGGGCCAACGTCCTGACTTTC. Translation gives CSATGFGANVLTF. The chain links TRBV20-1 to TRBJ2-6; D is perhaps TRBD2 (5 bases). V shed 6 bases and J shed 3 bases, with 9 bases lying between them. The germline V gene has CDR1 DFQATT and CDR2 SNEGSKA (reference sequence). The length of the CDR3 is 13 residues.

This clonotype was seen at least ten times. V and J are TRBV7-2 and TRBJ2-2; tentatively, D is TRBD1 (5 bases). From germline, CDR1 is SGHTA and CDR2 FQGNSA. V gave up 4 bases and J gave up 3 bases, with 9 bases separating them. This CDR3 is built from 14 residues. Here the CDR3 DNA reads TGTGCCAGCAGCTCAGCAGGGTACACCGGGGAGCTGTTTTTT. Translated: CASSSAGYTGELFF.

This clonotype came up many times. The CDR3 DNA reads TGTGCCAGCAGTCCCTCGGGGGATGGCACTGAAGCTTTCTTT. It specifies CASSPSGDGTEAFF. The V call is TRBV7-9, the J call TRBJ1-1, with D perhaps matching TRBD1 (5 bases). Trimming left V 6 bases short and J 4 bases short, with 15 bases between. Germline V gene lookup returns CDR1 SEHNR and CDR2 FQNEAQ (reference sequence). The CDR3 loop spans 14 amino acids. Together with reference TRBV7-9 and TRBJ1-1, the CDR3 gives the full variable domain: DTGVSQNPRHKITKRGQNVTFRCDPISEHNRLYWYRQTLGQGPEFLTYFQNEAQLEKSRLLSDRFSAERPKGSFSTLEIQRTEQGDSAMYLCASSPSGDGTEAFFGQGTRLTVV.

This clonotype was recorded at least ten times. V gene TRBV9 combines with J gene TRBJ2-6; possible D gene TRBD1, 5 bases. The CDR3 covers 12 residues. V shed 0 bases and J shed 11 bases, with 6 bases lying between them. Germline CDR1 and CDR2: SGDLS and YYNGEE. CDR3: CASSVARDVLTF. CDR3 sequence (DNA): TGTGCCAGCAGCGTAGCCAGGGACGTCCTGACTTTC.

The sample holds many counts of this clonotype. The chain has TRBV20-1 and TRBJ1-5, with unresolved D. This CDR3 region has 14 residues. V was pared by 5 bases and J by 7 bases, with 18 bases between. The germline V gene encodes CDR1 DFQATT and CDR2 SNEGSKA (reference sequence). For the CDR3, the DNA is TGCAGTGCTGCCTGGGGTGAGGGAGAACAGCCCCAGCATTTT. It is translated as CSAAWGEGEQPQHF.

This clonotype was counted ten times or more. This chain joins TRBV29-1 and TRBJ2-1; 10 bases agree with TRBD1. Trimming took 5 bases from V and 8 from J; bases not matched to a gene: 6. The germline V gene encodes CDR1 SQVTM and CDR2 ANQGSEA. This CDR3 has 13 amino acids. CDR3 in DNA: TGCAGCGTTCCGGGACAGGGGAGACATGAGCAGTTCTTC. Protein: CSVPGQGRHEQFF.

This clonotype was observed at least ten times. This chain links TRBV19 with TRBJ1-1; 8 bases line up with TRBD1. The germline CDR1 and CDR2 sequences are LNHDA and SQIVND (reference sequence). The CDR3 has 13 residues. V shed 6 bases, J shed 1 base, and the junction held 1 base outside the gene matches. DNA for the CDR3: TGTGCCAGTAGGGACAGGGCGAACACTGAAGCTTTCTTT. It codes for CASRDRANTEAFF.

This clonotype has only a few counts. V and J are TRBV13 and TRBJ2-1; 13 positions agree with TRBD2. The length of the CDR3 is 16 residues. V lost 5 bases to trimming and J lost 7 bases; unmatched junction nucleotides: 8. The germline V gene encodes CDR1 PRHDT and CDR2 FYEKMQ (reference sequence). DNA of the CDR3: TGTGCCAGCAGCCGCCCGGGACTAGCGGGGTTTAATGAGCAGTTCTTC. Encoded protein: CASSRPGLAGFNEQFF.

In this sample, this clonotype turned up many times. The chain combines TRBV4-2 with TRBJ1-4; D is possibly TRBD1 (5 bases). V was trimmed by 4 bases and J by 3 bases, leaving 12 bases between them. This CDR3 contains 15 residues. From germline, CDR1 is LGHNA and CDR2 YNFKEQ. CDR3 coding DNA: TGTGCCAGCAGCCGCCCGACAGCCTCTAATGAAAAACTGTTTTTT. Amino acids: CASSRPTASNEKLFF.

This clonotype was seen many times. J is TRBJ2-7 and V is TRBV20-1; D is undetermined. The CDR3 consists of 13 residues. The germline CDR1 and CDR2 sequences are DFQATT and SNEGSKA (reference sequence). Deletions cut 1 base from V and 2 bases from J, with 9 bases between. Written as DNA, the CDR3 is TGCAGTGCTAGAGGTCGCCTACCCTACGAGCAGTACTTC. Translation gives CSARGRLPYEQYF.

The sample holds many counts of this clonotype. The J gene is TRBJ2-2, the V gene TRBV5-1; the D gene is possibly TRBD1 (5 bases). Between the trimmed V and J ends, which lost 0 bases and 0 bases, there was a span of 12 bases. This CDR3 spans 17 amino acids. The germline gives CDR1 SGHRS, CDR2 YFSETQ. The CDR3 loop reads CASSLVWQGTNTGELFF. In nucleotides, the CDR3 is TGCGCCAGCAGCTTGGTGTGGCAGGGCACGAACACCGGGGAGCTGTTTTTT. Supplemented by reference TRBV5-1 and TRBJ2-2, the full variable domain reads KAGVTQTPRYLIKTRGQQVTLSCSPISGHRSVSWYQQTPGQGLQFLFEYFSETQRNKGNFPGRFSGRQFSNSRSEMNVSTLELGDSALYLCASSLVWQGTNTGELFFGEGSRLTVL.

V is TRBV29-1 and J is TRBJ2-7; D tentatively fits TRBD1 or TRBD2 (5 bases each). Per germline, CDR1 SQVTM and CDR2 ANQGSEA. The CDR3 spans 10 residues. Trimming left V 4 bases short and J 10 bases short, with 11 bases between. DNA of the CDR3: TGCAGCGTTGTTGTAGGGGACCAGTACTTC. Translation: CSVVVGDQYF.

The chain has TRBV7-9 and TRBJ1-4; TRBD1 might be the D (6 bases). With 4 bases removed from V and 0 bases from J, the gap between germline ends came to 12 bases. The CDR3 has 16 residues. Germline V gene data show CDR1 as SEHNR and CDR2 as FQNEAQ (reference sequence). The CDR3 region is CASSYGTIATNEKLFF. CDR3 nucleotide sequence: TGTGCCAGCAGCTATGGGACAATTGCAACTAATGAAAAACTGTTTTTT.

This clonotype has a handful of counts. The J gene is TRBJ2-5, the V gene TRBV5-1, with D possibly called TRBD1 or TRBD2 (6 bases each). The CDR3 has 14 amino acids. Deletions cut 3 bases from V and 5 bases from J, with 14 bases between. Germline V lookup: CDR1 SGHRS, CDR2 YFSETQ. This chain's CDR3 is CASSWMGGRETQYF. CDR3 nucleotides: TGCGCCAGCAGCTGGATGGGGGGCCGCGAGACCCAGTACTTC. The full variable domain, in which reference TRBV5-1 and TRBJ2-5 provide the parts outside the CDR3, is KAGVTQTPRYLIKTRGQQVTLSCSPISGHRSVSWYQQTPGQGLQFLFEYFSETQRNKGNFPGRFSGRQFSNSRSEMNVSTLELGDSALYLCASSWMGGRETQYFGPGTRLLVL.

This clonotype showed up many times. This chain uses TRBV15 with TRBJ2-7; 7 bases align to TRBD1. Losses at the gene ends were 3 bases for V and 5 bases for J; bases not matched to a gene: 10. Germline lookup yields CDR1 LNHNV and CDR2 YYDKDF (reference sequence). The CDR3 consists of 15 residues. The CDR3 loop is CATSSFDRVGDEQYF. CDR3 DNA: TGTGCCACCAGCAGCTTCGACAGGGTAGGTGACGAGCAGTACTTC.

This clonotype occurred a few times. CDR3 residues: CASSLKRGDRGVGQTQYF. The CDR3, as DNA: TGTGCCAGCAGCTTGAAAAGGGGGGACAGGGGGGTAGGGCAGACCCAGTACTTC. This rearrangement joins TRBV11-2 to TRBJ2-5; 11 bases agree with TRBD1. Germline assignment: CDR1 SGHAT and CDR2 FQNNGV. This CDR3 comprises 18 residues. V trimming: 3 bases; J trimming: 6 bases; junction bases outside the gene matches: 15.

At least ten counts were recorded for this clonotype. The chain combines TRBV20-1 with TRBJ1-3; D gene unclear. The CDR3 is made up of 14 amino acids. Trimming stripped 5 bases from V and 0 bases from J, with 11 bases between. The germline gives CDR1 DFQATT, CDR2 SNEGSKA (reference sequence). The CDR3 sequence is CSAGRTISGNTIYF. The CDR3 DNA follows: TGCAGTGCTGGACGGACGATCTCTGGAAACACCATATATTTT.

This clonotype was observed many times. The V gene is TRBV10-3, the J gene TRBJ1-5, with 8 bases fitting TRBD1. The CDR3 spans 14 residues. Germline CDR1 and CDR2: ENHRY and SYGVKD. V gave up 11 bases and J gave up 3 bases; unmatched junction bases: 9. For the CDR3, the DNA is TGTGCCCCAAAGACAGGGGATGCCAATCAGCCCCAGCATTTT. Encoded protein: CAPKTGDANQPQHF.

This clonotype was recorded many times. The V and J genes are TRBV15 and TRBJ1-1, with a tentative D call TRBD1 (5 bases). Trimming took off 1 base at V and 10 bases at J, with 13 bases between the two ends. Germline V gene sequence: CDR1 LNHNV, CDR2 YYDKDF (reference sequence). The CDR3 has 13 amino acids. CDR3 coding DNA: TGTGCCACCAGCAGAGGACAGCTCCAAGGAGCTTTCTTT. Translated: CATSRGQLQGAFF.